The T cell receptor (beta chain) described here comes from a study of blood T cells in healthy people across ages. Findings and limits, study-wide: Among long-lived donors, naive CD4+ cells were more numerous and diversity higher than in aged donors.

The CDR3 consists of 13 residues. Trimming removed 3 bases from V and 10 bases from J; junction bases left unmatched: 10. Looked up from germline, CDR1 is DFQATT and CDR2 is SNEGSKA (reference sequence). In the case of this clonotype: Its antigen is unidentified.

A second 7 to 11 cycle PCR used barcoded and J-beta primers. Every single cDNA molecule received a tag from a template-switch adaptor with 12 random nucleotides. One entry per CDR3 protein, called by TCRdb with MiXCR from the 5' RACE reads. Seen here are about 1.1 million distinct CDR3 sequences, around two fifths observed once, and the top ten hold about an eighth. The chain has TRBV20-1 and TRBJ2-3; 7 positions match TRBD2. The clonotype was recovered from a man between 18 and 35 years old in good health. Specimen: blood. The CDR3 DNA follows: TGCAGTGCTAGTAGGTGGCGGGAGCAGGCGCAGTATTTT. This encodes CSASRWREQAQYF.